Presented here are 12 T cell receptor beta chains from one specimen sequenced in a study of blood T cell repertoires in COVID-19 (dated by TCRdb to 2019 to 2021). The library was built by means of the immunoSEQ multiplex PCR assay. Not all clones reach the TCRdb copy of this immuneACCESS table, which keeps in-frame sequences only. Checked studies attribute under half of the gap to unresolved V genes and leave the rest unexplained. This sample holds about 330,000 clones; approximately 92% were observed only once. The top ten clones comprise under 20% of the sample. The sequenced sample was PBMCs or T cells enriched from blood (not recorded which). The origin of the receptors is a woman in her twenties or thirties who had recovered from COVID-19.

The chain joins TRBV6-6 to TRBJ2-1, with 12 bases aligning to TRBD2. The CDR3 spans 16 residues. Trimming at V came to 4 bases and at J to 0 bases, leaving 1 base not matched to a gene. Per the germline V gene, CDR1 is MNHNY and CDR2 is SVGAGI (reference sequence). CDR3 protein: CASSSGLAGSYNEQFF. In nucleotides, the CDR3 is TGTGCCAGCAGTTCGGGACTAGCGGGCTCCTACAATGAGCAGTTCTTC.

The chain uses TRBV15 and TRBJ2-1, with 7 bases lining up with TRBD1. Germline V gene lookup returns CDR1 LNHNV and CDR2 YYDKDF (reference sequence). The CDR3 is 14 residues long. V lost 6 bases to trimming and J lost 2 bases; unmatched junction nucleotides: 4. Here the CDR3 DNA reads TGTGCCACCAGGGAGACAGGGCCCTACAATGAGCAGTTCTTC. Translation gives CATRETGPYNEQFF.

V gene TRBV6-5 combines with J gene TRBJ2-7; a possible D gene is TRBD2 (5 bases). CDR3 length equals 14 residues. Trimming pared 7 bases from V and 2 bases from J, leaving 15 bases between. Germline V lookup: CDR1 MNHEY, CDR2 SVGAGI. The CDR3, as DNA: TGTGCCAGCAACCGGGGAGTGGCTCCCTACGAGCAGTACTTC. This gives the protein CASNRGVAPYEQYF.

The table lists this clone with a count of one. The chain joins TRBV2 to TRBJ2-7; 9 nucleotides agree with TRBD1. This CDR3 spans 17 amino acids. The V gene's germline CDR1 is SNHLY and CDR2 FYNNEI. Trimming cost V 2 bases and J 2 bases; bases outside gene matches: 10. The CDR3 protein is CASSEFTGGAVTYEQYF. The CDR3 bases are TGTGCCAGCAGTGAATTCACAGGGGGCGCGGTAACCTACGAGCAGTACTTC.

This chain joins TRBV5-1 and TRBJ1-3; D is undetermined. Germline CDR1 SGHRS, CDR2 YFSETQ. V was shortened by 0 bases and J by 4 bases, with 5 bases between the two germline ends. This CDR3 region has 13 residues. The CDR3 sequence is CASSLAGGNTIYF. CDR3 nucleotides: TGCGCCAGCAGCTTGGCCGGGGGAAACACCATATATTTT.

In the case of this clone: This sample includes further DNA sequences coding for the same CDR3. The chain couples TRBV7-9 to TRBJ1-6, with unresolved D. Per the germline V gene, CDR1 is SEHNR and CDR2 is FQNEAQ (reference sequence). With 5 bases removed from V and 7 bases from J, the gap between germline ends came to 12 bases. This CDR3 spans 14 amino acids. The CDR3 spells CASSLSGGNSPLHF. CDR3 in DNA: TGTGCCAGCAGCCTGTCCGGAGGGAATTCACCCCTCCACTTT.

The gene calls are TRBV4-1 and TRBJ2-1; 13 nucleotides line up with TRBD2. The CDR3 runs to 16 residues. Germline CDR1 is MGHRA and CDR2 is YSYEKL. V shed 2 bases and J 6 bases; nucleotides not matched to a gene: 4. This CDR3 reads CASSQILAGGSNEQFF. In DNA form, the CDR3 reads TGCGCCAGCAGCCAAATACTAGCGGGGGGGTCCAATGAGCAGTTCTTC.

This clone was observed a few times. The CDR3 reads CASSRTGSYEQYF. The CDR3 DNA reads TGTGCCAGCAGCCGAACGGGGTCCTACGAGCAGTACTTC. This sequence joins TRBV11-2 and TRBJ2-7, with a possible D match to TRBD2 (5 bases). V was clipped by 5 bases and J by 1 base, with 9 bases between them. The germline CDR1 and CDR2 sequences are SGHAT and FQNNGV. The length of the CDR3 is 13 residues. Using reference TRBV11-2 and TRBJ2-7 for the parts outside the CDR3, the full variable domain is EAGVAQSPRYKIIEKRQSVAFWCNPISGHATLYWYQQILGQGPKLLIQFQNNGVVDDSQLPKDRFSAERLKGVDSTLKIQPAKLEDSAVYLCASSRTGSYEQYFGPGTRLTVT.

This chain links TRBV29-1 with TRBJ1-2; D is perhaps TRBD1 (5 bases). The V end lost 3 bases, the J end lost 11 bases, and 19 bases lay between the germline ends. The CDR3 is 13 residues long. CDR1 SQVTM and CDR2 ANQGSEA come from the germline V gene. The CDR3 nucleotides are TGCAGCGTTGATTGGTGGGGCGCAGGAGGGTACACCTTC. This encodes CSVDWWGAGGYTF.

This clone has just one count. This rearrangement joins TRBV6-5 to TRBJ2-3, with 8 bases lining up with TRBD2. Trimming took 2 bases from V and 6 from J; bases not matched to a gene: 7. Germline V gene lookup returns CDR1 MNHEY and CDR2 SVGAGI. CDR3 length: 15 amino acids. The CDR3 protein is CASSYLAGGADTQYF. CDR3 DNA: TGTGCCAGCAGTTACCTGGCGGGAGGAGCGGATACGCAGTATTTT.

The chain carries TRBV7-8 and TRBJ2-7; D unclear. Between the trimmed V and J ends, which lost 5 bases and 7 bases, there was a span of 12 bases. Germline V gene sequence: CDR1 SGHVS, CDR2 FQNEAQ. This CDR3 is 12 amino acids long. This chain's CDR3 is CASSPSRVEQYF. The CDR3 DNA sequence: TGTGCCAGCAGCCCCTCACGGGTAGAGCAGTACTTC.

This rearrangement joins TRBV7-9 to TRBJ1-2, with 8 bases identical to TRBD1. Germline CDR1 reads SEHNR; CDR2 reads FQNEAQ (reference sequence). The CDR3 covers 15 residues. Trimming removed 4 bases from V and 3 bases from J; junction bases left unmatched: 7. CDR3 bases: TGTGCCAGCAGCTCAGGCACAGGGGGGGACTATGGCTACACCTTC. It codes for CASSSGTGGDYGYTF.